A selection of T cell receptor beta chains follows, all from one sample in a study of CD8 T cells in Susac syndrome. In TCRdb, the immunoSEQ multiplex PCR reads were re-called with MiXCR into one record per CDR3 protein. The sample holds about 81,000 distinct CDR3 sequences, 94% seen once. The sample consisted of CD8+ T cells from PBMCs. All receptors derive from a human donor with Susac syndrome. CDR3s include the opening cysteine and the closing phenylalanine or tryptophan. The order of the fields is J gene, V gene, clone size, CDR3 protein. Some rows mark clone size as missing; the rest say once, few, many or name a class of expanded clone.

>TRBJ2-2|TRBV4-3|NA
CASSQPRADTPAGELFF
>TRBJ2-1|TRBV7-9|NA
CASSLMNEQFF
>TRBJ2-3|TRBV6-5|NA
CASSYSLQGASTDTQYF
>TRBJ2-7|TRBV7-9|once
CASSGTGGYEQYF
>TRBJ2-1|TRBV3-1|NA
CASSQEGLDNEQFF
>TRBJ2-1|TRBV3-1|once
CASLGVDYNEQFF
>TRBJ2-5|TRBV12-3/TRBV12-4|NA
CASAGHGITETQYF
>TRBJ1-6|TRBV19|NA
CASSIGEARPLHF
>TRBJ2-4|TRBV7-9|NA
CASSATGSAAKNIQYF
>TRBJ2-7|TRBV7-2|NA
CASSLALQGSYEQYF
>TRBJ2-1|TRBV7-8|NA
CASSPTQEGGGAANEQFF
>TRBJ2-7|TRBV20-1|NA
CSARDTLSGRTAYEQYF
>TRBJ2-7|TRBV5-1|once
CASSLGTDSYEQYF
>TRBJ2-7|TRBV2|NA
CASSGRGSVYYEQYF
>TRBJ2-1|TRBV27|NA
CASGLGSYNEQFF
>TRBJ1-1|TRBV7-8|NA
CASSPVNTEAFF
>TRBJ2-5|TRBV13|NA
CASKAGPSEETQYF
>TRBJ2-7|TRBV29-1|NA
CSVWAGYEQYF
>TRBJ2-1|TRBV19|NA
CASSPRGAQGDEQFF
>TRBJ2-3|TRBV5-6|NA
CASSLGSTDTQYF
>TRBJ1-4|TRBV24-1|NA
CATSDLDLKEKLFF
>TRBJ1-1|TRBV29-1|NA
CSVEGGEDTEAFF
>TRBJ2-7|TRBV5-1|once
CASSSGLADYEQYF
>TRBJ2-7|TRBV5-1|NA
CASSWDSTYEQYF
>TRBJ2-4|TRBV7-9|NA
CASSRSRGGGKNIQYF
>TRBJ1-1|TRBV30|NA
CAWSSGVTAEAFF
>TRBJ2-3|TRBV19|NA
CASSTRATDTQYF
>TRBJ2-7|TRBV14|NA
CASSLTGATGEQYF
>TRBJ2-7|TRBV27|NA
CASSTGTDVYEQYF
>TRBJ2-3|TRBV6-1|NA
CASSRYMREGGTDTQYF
>TRBJ2-2|TRBV6-1|NA
CASSEAQGMGTGELFF
>TRBJ2-3|TRBV12-3/TRBV12-4|NA
CASSGQGPDTQYF
>TRBJ2-3|TRBV7-2|NA
CASSEGTQYF
>TRBJ1-2|TRBV7-2|NA
CASRPGQGNMAYGYTF
>TRBJ2-2|TRBV4-2|NA
CASSQEARHNTGELFF
>TRBJ1-2|TRBV29-1|NA
CSVDGSVAPNYGYTF
>TRBJ2-5|TRBV6-6|NA
CASSDLDSQETQYF
>TRBJ1-2|TRBV12-3/TRBV12-4|NA
CASSLGQPYGYTF
>TRBJ2-7|TRBV20-1|NA
CSAPTPDRLYEQYF
>TRBJ2-7|TRBV5-6|NA
CASSPPSGQAFYEQYF
>TRBJ1-2|TRBV4-3|NA
CASSQDGTGVGYTF
>TRBJ2-1|TRBV19|NA
CASSNPGLTGNEQFF
>TRBJ2-2|TRBV30|NA
CAWNRGELFF
>TRBJ2-7|TRBV5-1|NA
CASSLGMGVEQYF
>TRBJ2-5|TRBV5-6|NA
CASSGFREQETQYF
>TRBJ2-7|TRBV15|NA
CATSRGRVGGYEQYF
>TRBJ2-5|TRBV2|once
CASSERVWGEHTKGETQYF
>TRBJ2-7|TRBV29-1|NA
CSVASPRDRLSYEQYF
>TRBJ2-1|TRBV9|NA
CASSEGLAGDLYNEQFF